This TCR beta chain was retrieved from a study of cytomegalovirus exposure and HLA in healthy donors (TCRdb year 2017). Background for the entire study: An earlier analysis of roughly 500 of the donors reported 250 to 350 Gb of sequence data and more than 90 million unique TCR beta sequences from some 180 million T cells. An early release that covered fewer than 750 HLA-typed donors contained about 290 gigabases of sequencing data and tens of millions of unique TCR sequences. Of the 300 to 400 genotyped donors, approximately 83% fell in the genetic ancestry cluster associated with self-reported Caucasian donors. The study aimed to test whether signatures of past pathogen exposure could be identified by cataloging public T cell receptors. Using immunosequencing, the study profiled T cell repertoires from about 610 subjects and related those repertoires to cytomegalovirus serostatus. Along with the roughly 670-subject first cohort, a separate validation cohort of over a hundred different subjects was used. The study combined high-throughput TCR immunosequencing, statistical association of individual TCRs with disease status, and machine learning to predict cytomegalovirus infection status. A later analysis re-examined previously published TCR beta repertoires from several hundred donors and added high-resolution HLA genotyping to investigate patterns of TCR occurrence. In the later analysis, no new phenotypic data were used to find candidate immune exposures; instead, reliance was placed on TCR beta sequences and their occurrence across donors. To decide whether each TCR beta V gene segment behaved as functional or pseudogenic, an earlier analysis of 587 of the donors relied on high-throughput TCR beta sequencing. Alongside the repertoire data, information on donor age, sex, ethnicity and CMV serostatus was compiled. A later genetic analysis took genome-wide SNP genotypes for about three fifths of the 666 donors and used that subset as a discovery cohort. Every discovery cohort repertoire had been produced on one sequencing platform. Both class I and class II loci were covered by HLA typing, at four-digit resolution. Typing coverage varied by locus: about 620-630 donors for A, B, C, DRB1 and DQB1; roughly 500 for DQA1; around 610 for DPA1; roughly 470 for DPB1. A handful of DR-DQ haplotypes were handled as single units for association and clustering because linkage in the cohort was strong. On average, about 240,000 unique TCR beta nucleotide sequences were sequenced per donor among a few hundred genotyped donors of the cohort, with roughly 18% of those sequences being non-productive.

Library preparation was by the immunoSEQ multiplex PCR assay. The multiplex PCR relied on a mix of 60 forward primers for TCR Vbeta segments and 13 reverse primers for TCR Jbeta segments. Amplification of the CDR3 region of rearranged TCR beta genes was performed with a multiplex PCR assay on genomic DNA. The Illumina HiSeq System was used to sequence the amplified TCR beta libraries as 87-base-pair reads. In the source study's methods: A later analysis counted about 80 million unique TCR beta chains across the 650 to 800 repertoires, and some 12 million of these chains were shared by at least two donors. To remove PCR and sequencing errors, raw reads were error-corrected and collapsed into unique sequences using a nearest-neighbor algorithm that merged closely related sequences. V, D and J gene segments were assigned by aligning CDR3 sequences to IMGT reference sequences. For a sequence to be retained, at least a six-nucleotide match to both a V gene segment and a J gene segment was required. Rearrangements were classified as productive when the CDR3 lacked stop codons and remained in frame with V and J, and all other rearrangements were classified as non-productive. CDR3 was defined by IMGT convention, running from the second conserved V-encoded cysteine to the conserved J-encoded phenylalanine. The earlier analysis of about 640 of the donors excluded any sequence lacking an unambiguous match to a single V gene segment. In an earlier analysis of 450 to 700 of the donors, V segments were called functional above 56.7% productive rearrangements and were called segregating when the between-donor standard deviation exceeded 5%. A statistical classification framework was built for diagnosing cytomegalovirus status from the catalog of TCR beta chain sequences. A later analysis assigned V and J genes by comparing TCR nucleotide sequences with IMGT/GENE-DB human TR gene sequences. The TCRdist pipeline was used in a later analysis to assign CDR3 sequences and most-parsimonious VDJ recombination scenarios. In a later analysis, each TCR beta chain was defined by its CDR3 amino acid sequence together with its V-gene family, and reads without a unique V-gene family were excluded. To address suspected cross-contamination and a sequencing artifact, a later analysis removed 550 to 750 highly shared, low-generation-probability nucleotide sequences. A later analysis calculated a clonal expansion index for each public chain from normalized within-repertoire ranks of inferred template counts. In a later analysis, generation probabilities were computed using a VDJ recombination model fitted to out-of-frame rearrangements, and the results were checked against IGoR. A later analysis scored TCR-TCR, TCR-HLA and TCR-CMV co-occurrence with hypergeometric tests, applying a repertoire-size bias correction to TCR pairs. In a later analysis, false discovery rates were estimated by permuting HLA or CMV assignments 20 times. In a later analysis, co-occurring TCRs were grouped using DBSCAN, with TCRdist sequence similarity added in when clustering inside HLA-allele-positive subsets. Repertoires with fewer than 30,000 or more than 120,000 public chains were left out of co-occurrence clustering, as were about five repertoires with anomalous nucleotide sharing. Here the immuneACCESS table is served through TCRdb, limited to in-frame sequences with V and J called. Missing clones are a known gap in these copies; in checked studies unresolved V genes cover under half, and the rest lacks a known reason. D and trimming come from the DNA, and the V and J calls and clone size come from that table. The sample table shows 100,000 to 150,000 clones, and 70% to 85% are seen once. Around 2.5% of the sample rests with the top ten.

What the study reported, not specific to this receptor: The cohort was sequenced for TCR beta chains only, and without alpha or paired-chain data the features that could be detected were limited. While some public TCRs were present in many individuals, most TCR sequences turned up only very rarely across donors. In a later analysis, 16,951 TCR beta sequences were associated with specific HLA alleles at a false discovery rate of 0.05. In a later genetic analysis, fewer N-insertions in productive TCRs were reported among donors in an Asian-associated ancestry cluster than the roughly 700-donor mean. In vitro tests confirmed that three of the cytomegalovirus-associated TCR beta chains recognize cytomegalovirus antigens. Compared with equally common non-associated chains, HLA-associated TCR beta chains in a later analysis were more clonally expanded and had lower generation probabilities. Most CMV-associated TCR beta chains appeared to be HLA-restricted in a later analysis, and the HLA associations seemed to be driven largely by CMV exposure. It was suggested by the authors that the approach could potentially be generalized to other disease states and immunological phenotypes. The earlier analysis of almost 600 of the donors excluded roughly 16 rarely observed V segments, including chromosome 9 orphons, because counts were too low. In a later analysis, several top co-occurrence clusters were reported to appear linked to parvovirus B19, influenza, CMV and Epstein-Barr virus. Because HLA typing was unavailable for some donors at each locus, only the typed subset was used in association tests. A cluster of highly shared sequence variants was judged likely to represent a technical artifact of the sequencing pipeline. A further reported finding was that TCR beta sequences accurately predicted the HLA-A and HLA-B alleles for most subjects in the first cohort. Cytomegalovirus status was reported to be diagnosed by the classifier with high specificity and sensitivity in both the original and validation cohorts. The only immune exposure information available for the cohort was CMV serostatus. In the study, 150 to 200 TCR beta chains were listed as associated with cytomegalovirus. Correlated functional status among segregating V segments might reflect linkage disequilibrium, but an unknown experimental factor could not be ruled out. According to a later analysis, TCR association rates differed among HLA loci, with DRB1 alleles showing the most associated TCRs and HLA-C alleles showing the fewest. Because the 87-base-pair reads could not distinguish some IMGT-functional V segments, including TRBV6-2 and TRBV6-3, those segments were excluded. Sequencing depth was assumed to be roughly uniform across donors in the presence/absence analyses, though that assumption may not hold. A later genetic analysis associated a missense DCLRE1C variant with V-gene and J-gene trimming of TCR beta chains, and an independent cohort replicated the association. In an earlier analysis of under 600 of the donors, most TCR beta V segments were observed in productive rearrangements about 87% or about 30% of the time, broadly matching IMGT annotations. When HLA alleles, especially DR and DQ, strongly co-occurred, TCR associations were difficult to assign to individual alleles.

In total, 600 or so healthy bone marrow donors made up the cohort. Cohort members were all nominally healthy when sampled, although unrecorded immune exposures were likely present. The donor tested CMV seropositive, placing the donor among the 250 to 350 seropositive members of the cohort. Each donor provided a peripheral blood sample, and peripheral blood mononuclear cells were used for TCR beta sequencing. Genomic DNA was extracted from the blood cell samples with the Qiagen DNeasy Blood Extraction Kit. Cut back by 3 bases and 5 bases, the V and J ends lie 13 bases apart. Its CDR3 holds 14 amino acids, cysteine through phenylalanine. This entry keeps only the CDR3 DNA: 42 bases, framed from base 1. The germline V gene encodes CDR1 ENHRY and CDR2 SYGVKD. Concerning this clone: This receptor's antigen is unknown. Base qualities are not at hand, and no much larger clone is one base apart.

The rearranged segments are TRBV10-3 and TRBJ2-5; the D region possibly corresponds to TRBD2 (5 bases align). The sequence was collected from an older woman in good health and CMV-seropositive. The material sequenced was PBMCs. The CDR3 corresponds to CAISEGLAGETQYF. Here is the DNA: TGTGCCATCAGTGAAGGGCTAGCAGGCGAGACCCAGTACTTC.